Listed below are T cell receptor beta chains from one sample, sequenced in a study of OX40 agonist ivuxolimab in advanced cancers. Libraries were prepared by immunoSEQ multiplex PCR; TCRdb keeps only in-frame clonotypes and omits some of them. Among more than 45,000 clones listed, about 83% were seen once. The specimen comprised CD4+ or CD8+ T cells sorted from blood, sampled in a trial of the OX40 agonist ivuxolimab. The receptors here all came from an adult with an advanced solid tumor such as melanoma, head and neck, liver or kidney cancer. Each CDR3 is given with its conserved first and last residue. A D gene is named only where the DNA matches it firmly. Clone size is not always given. Where it is, it says once, few, many or a class for expanded clones.

>TRBJ2-4|NA|TRBV19|NA
CASSPLLRETAKNIQYF
TGTGCCAGTAGCCCGCTCCTCAGGGAAACAGCCAAAAACATTCAGTACTTC
>TRBJ2-3|NA|TRBV7-2|NA
CASNRRDPSTDTQYF
TGTGCCAGCAACCGGAGGGATCCTAGCACAGATACGCAGTATTTT
>TRBJ2-3|NA|TRBV11-2|NA
CASSLVGGAASPYF
TGTGCCAGCAGCTTAGTAGGGGGGGCGGCTAGCCCGTATTTT
>TRBJ1-2|NA|TRBV6-5|NA
CASSYTLGSGGYTF
TGTGCCAGCAGTTACACCCTTGGAAGTGGTGGCTACACCTTC
>TRBJ1-4|NA|TRBV7-2|NA
CASSLGRGKSEKLFF
TGTGCCAGCAGCTTGGGTCGGGGTAAGAGTGAAAAACTGTTTTTT
>TRBJ2-2|TRBD1|TRBV5-5|NA
CASSLNLGTGGPGELFF
TGTGCCAGCAGCTTAAATTTGGGGACAGGGGGCCCCGGGGAGCTGTTTTTT
>TRBJ1-1|NA|TRBV6-5|NA
CASRPGSANTEAFF
TGTGCCAGCAGGCCCGGGTCCGCGAACACTGAAGCTTTCTTT
>TRBJ2-2|TRBD2|TRBV18|NA
CASSTLAGTGELFF
TGTGCCAGCTCCACCCTAGCGGGCACCGGGGAGCTGTTTTTT
>TRBJ2-7|NA|TRBV5-5|NA
CASSAQGGPYEQYF
TGTGCCAGCAGCGCGCAGGGGGGCCCCTACGAGCAGTACTTC
>TRBJ1-1|NA|TRBV2|NA
CASSVVRTEAFF
TGTGCCAGCAGTGTAGTGAGGACTGAAGCTTTCTTT
>TRBJ2-3|TRBD2|TRBV5-1|NA
CASSLGLAGALDTQYF
TGCGCCAGCAGCTTGGGACTAGCCGGCGCCCTGGATACGCAGTATTTT
>TRBJ2-7|NA|TRBV27|few
CASSTGGGLPYYEQYF
TGTGCCAGCAGTACCGGAGGGGGGTTACCCTACTACGAGCAGTACTTC
>TRBJ2-5|NA|TRBV13|NA
CASSLVIDRDGETQYF
TGTGCCAGCAGCTTAGTAATCGACCGGGACGGAGAGACCCAGTACTTC
>TRBJ1-1|NA|TRBV5-1|NA
CASSFMGMNTEAFF
TGCGCCAGCAGCTTCATGGGAATGAACACTGAAGCTTTCTTT
>TRBJ1-4|NA|TRBV5-1|NA
CASSMGLENEKLFF
TGCGCCAGCAGCATGGGACTAGAGAATGAAAAACTGTTTTTT
>TRBJ1-4|NA|TRBV5-4|NA
CASSRGLNEKLFF
TGTGCCAGCAGCCGAGGACTAAATGAAAAACTGTTTTTT
>TRBJ1-2|TRBD1|TRBV29-1|NA
CSAGTGGFDYGYTF
TGCAGCGCTGGTACAGGGGGCTTCGACTATGGCTACACCTTC
>TRBJ1-1|NA|TRBV2|NA
CASSATSGVRGIAEAFF
TGTGCCAGCAGTGCGACTAGCGGGGTAAGAGGAATCGCTGAAGCTTTCTTT
>TRBJ2-2|TRBD1|TRBV9|NA
CASSKGTGGETGELFF
TGTGCCAGCAGCAAAGGGACAGGGGGCGAGACCGGGGAGCTGTTTTTT
>TRBJ2-7|NA|TRBV5-4|NA
CASSPGGPYEQYF
TGTGCCAGCAGCCCCGGGGGACCTTACGAGCAGTACTTC
>TRBJ1-1|TRBD1|TRBV7-6|NA
CASSLGGQTEAFF
TGTGCCAGCAGCTTAGGGGGACAGACTGAAGCTTTCTTT
>TRBJ2-7|NA|TRBV4-3|NA
CASSQDLRAGYEQYF
TGCGCCAGCAGCCAAGATCTGAGGGCAGGGTACGAGCAGTACTTC
>TRBJ1-5|NA|TRBV7-8|NA
CASSLGAFTELSNQPQHF
TGTGCCAGCAGCTTAGGGGCGTTTACGGAGCTTAGCAATCAGCCCCAGCATTTT
>TRBJ1-1|NA|TRBV5-5|NA
CASSLEAGRAFF
TGTGCCAGCAGCTTGGAGGCAGGGAGAGCTTTCTTT
>TRBJ1-2|NA|TRBV10-2|NA
CASSESTGVGYGYTF
TGCGCCAGCAGTGAGTCAACGGGGGTTGGCTATGGCTACACCTTC
>TRBJ2-3|NA|TRBV7-8|NA
CASSSFGNTQYF
TGTGCCAGCAGCTCCTTCGGAAATACGCAGTATTTT
>TRBJ1-1|NA|TRBV19|few
CASNPDSYTEAFF
TGTGCCAGTAACCCGGACAGTTACACTGAAGCTTTCTTT
>TRBJ1-6|NA|TRBV6-5|NA
CASSLTSPGNSPLHF
TGTGCCAGCAGTTTGACAAGCCCGGGGAATTCACCCCTCCACTTT
>TRBJ2-7|NA|TRBV7-6|NA
CASSLWDTGPAEQYF
TGTGCCAGCAGCTTATGGGACACCGGACCAGCCGAGCAGTACTTC
>TRBJ1-1|NA|TRBV5-5|NA
CASSLDGRGRAFF
TGTGCCAGCAGCTTGGACGGGCGGGGGAGAGCTTTCTTT
>TRBJ1-3|NA|TRBV2|NA
CASRAGGATIYF
TGTGCCAGCAGGGCGGGGGGCGCCACCATATATTTT
>TRBJ2-1|TRBD2|TRBV9|NA
CASSPRGGRYNEQFF
TGTGCCAGCAGCCCGCGGGGGGGCCGATACAATGAGCAGTTCTTC
>TRBJ2-2|TRBD1|TRBV5-1|NA
CASSYYWTGNAGELFF
TGCGCCAGCAGCTATTATTGGACAGGGAATGCCGGGGAGCTGTTTTTT
>TRBJ1-1|NA|TRBV9|NA
CASSVARVNTEAFF
TGTGCCAGCAGCGTAGCGAGGGTGAACACTGAAGCTTTCTTT
>TRBJ1-2|NA|TRBV4-1|few
CASSQGLGNSYGYTF
TGCGCCAGCAGCCAAGGTTTAGGGAATAGCTATGGCTACACCTTC
>TRBJ2-2|TRBD2|TRBV9|NA
CASSPPETSGGPGWIGELFF
TGTGCCAGCAGCCCTCCCGAGACTAGCGGGGGGCCTGGGTGGATCGGGGAGCTGTTTTTT
>TRBJ2-2|NA|TRBV12-5|NA
CASGLGGPGELFF
TGTGCTAGTGGTTTGGGGGGGCCCGGGGAGCTGTTTTTT
>TRBJ1-5|NA|TRBV9|NA
CASSVGTSNQPQHF
TGTGCCAGCAGCGTAGGGACCAGCAATCAGCCCCAGCATTTT
>TRBJ2-5|NA|TRBV19|once
CASSQQMETQYF
TGTGCCAGTAGTCAGCAGATGGAGACCCAGTACTTC
>TRBJ2-7|NA|TRBV5-1|NA
CASSPGPTNDMGEQYF
TGCGCCAGCAGCCCCGGCCCGACAAATGATATGGGAGAGCAGTACTTC
>TRBJ2-7|TRBD1|TRBV6-6|NA
CASSNPGQVRSAYF
TGTGCCAGCAGTAACCCGGGACAGGTTCGTTCGGCGTACTTC
>TRBJ2-3|TRBD2|TRBV4-3|NA
CASSQDARSGPQDTQYF
TGCGCCAGCAGCCAAGATGCCCGTAGCGGGCCACAAGATACGCAGTATTTT
>TRBJ2-5|TRBD2|TRBV5-1|NA
CASSFSGGPQETQYF
TGCGCCAGCAGCTTTAGCGGGGGACCCCAAGAGACCCAGTACTTC
>TRBJ1-6|TRBD1|TRBV30|NA
CAWKGTEDSPLHF
TGTGCCTGGAAAGGGACAGAGGATTCACCCCTCCACTTT
>TRBJ1-3|NA|TRBV9|NA
CASSVNPDGFGNTIYF
TGTGCCAGCAGCGTAAACCCCGACGGGTTTGGAAACACCATATATTTT
>TRBJ1-2|NA|TRBV5-1|NA
CACRTELKVNYTF
TGCGCCTGTCGGACAGAGCTAAAAGTAAACTACACCTTC
>TRBJ1-2|NA|TRBV7-2|NA
CASSLAASGAYGYTF
TGTGCCAGCAGCTTAGCGGCCTCAGGGGCATATGGCTACACCTTC
>TRBJ1-6|NA|TRBV13|NA
CASSPDIGGSPLHF
TGTGCCAGCAGCCCGGACATCGGGGGATCACCCCTCCACTTT
>TRBJ2-7|NA|TRBV14|NA
CASSSVSRSPYEQYF
TGTGCCAGCAGTTCAGTCAGCCGTTCTCCCTACGAGCAGTACTTC
>TRBJ2-7|NA|TRBV7-2|NA
CASSDHVEQYF
TGTGCCAGCAGCGACCACGTAGAGCAGTACTTC
>TRBJ2-3|TRBD1|TRBV9|NA
CASSVRNRGGTDTQYF
TGTGCCAGCAGCGTCAGGAACAGGGGCGGTACAGATACGCAGTATTTT